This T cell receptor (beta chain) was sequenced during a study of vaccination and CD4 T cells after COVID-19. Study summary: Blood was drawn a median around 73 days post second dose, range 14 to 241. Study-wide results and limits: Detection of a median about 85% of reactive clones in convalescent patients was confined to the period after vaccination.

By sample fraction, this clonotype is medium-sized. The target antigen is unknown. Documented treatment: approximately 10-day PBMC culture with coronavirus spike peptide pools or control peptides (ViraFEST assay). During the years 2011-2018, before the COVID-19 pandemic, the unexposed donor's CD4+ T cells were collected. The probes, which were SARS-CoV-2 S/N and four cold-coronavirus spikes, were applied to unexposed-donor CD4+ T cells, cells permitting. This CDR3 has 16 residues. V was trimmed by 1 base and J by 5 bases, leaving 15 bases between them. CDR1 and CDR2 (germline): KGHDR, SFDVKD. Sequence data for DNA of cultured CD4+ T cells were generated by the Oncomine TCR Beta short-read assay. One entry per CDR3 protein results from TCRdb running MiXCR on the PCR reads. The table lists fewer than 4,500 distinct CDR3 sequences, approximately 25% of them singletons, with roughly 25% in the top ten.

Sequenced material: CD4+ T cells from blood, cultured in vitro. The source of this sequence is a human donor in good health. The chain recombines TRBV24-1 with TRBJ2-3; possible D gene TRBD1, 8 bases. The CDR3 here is CATSDFTGGGGDTQYF. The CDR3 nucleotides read TGTGCCACCAGTGATTTTACAGGGGGGGGTGGAGATACGCAGTATTTT.